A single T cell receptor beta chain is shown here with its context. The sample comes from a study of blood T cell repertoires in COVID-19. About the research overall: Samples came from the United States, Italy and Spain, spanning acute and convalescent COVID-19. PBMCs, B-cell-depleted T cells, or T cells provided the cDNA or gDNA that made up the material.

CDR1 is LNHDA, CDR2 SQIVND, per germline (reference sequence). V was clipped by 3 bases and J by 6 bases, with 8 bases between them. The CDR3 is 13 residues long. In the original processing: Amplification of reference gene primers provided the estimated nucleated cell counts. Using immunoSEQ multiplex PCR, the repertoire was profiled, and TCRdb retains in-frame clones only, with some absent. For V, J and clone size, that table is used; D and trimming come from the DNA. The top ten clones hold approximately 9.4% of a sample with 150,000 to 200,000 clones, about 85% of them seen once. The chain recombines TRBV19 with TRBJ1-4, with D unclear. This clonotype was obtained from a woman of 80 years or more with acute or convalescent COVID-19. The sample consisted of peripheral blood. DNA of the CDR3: TGTGCCAGTAGTATGGCTGGTCATGAAAAACTGTTTTTT. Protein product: CASSMAGHEKLFF.